Sequencing of this T cell receptor (beta chain) was carried out in a study of cytomegalovirus exposure and HLA in healthy donors. Study details: HLA-typed donors were the source of some 80 million unique TCRs, which an early data release held.

This CDR3 spans 14 amino acids. CDR1 SEHNR and CDR2 FQNEAQ come from the germline V gene (reference sequence). Trimming pared 1 base from V and 3 bases from J, leaving 7 bases between. Worth noting for this clone: The antigen remains undetermined.

Overall study findings and caveats: In a later analysis, TCR association rates varied by HLA locus: DRB1 most, HLA-C fewest. A missense variant in DCLRE1C was later tied to TCR beta V- and J-gene trimming. Researchers reported from a later analysis that most CMV-associated TCR beta chains appeared HLA-restricted.

Amplification used 60 Vbeta primers and 13 Jbeta primers. Only in-frame clones appear in the TCRdb table, and some are missing; sequencing was by immunoSEQ multiplex PCR. This table holds around 180,000 clones, under 80% found once. The V gene is TRBV7-9, the J gene TRBJ1-3; D is uncertain. The receptor comes from a woman aged 45-65 years in good health and CMV-seropositive. The source material was PBMCs. CDR3 DNA: TGTGCCAGCAGCTTAGATCCAGGTGGAAACACCATATATTTT. Protein sequence: CASSLDPGGNTIYF.